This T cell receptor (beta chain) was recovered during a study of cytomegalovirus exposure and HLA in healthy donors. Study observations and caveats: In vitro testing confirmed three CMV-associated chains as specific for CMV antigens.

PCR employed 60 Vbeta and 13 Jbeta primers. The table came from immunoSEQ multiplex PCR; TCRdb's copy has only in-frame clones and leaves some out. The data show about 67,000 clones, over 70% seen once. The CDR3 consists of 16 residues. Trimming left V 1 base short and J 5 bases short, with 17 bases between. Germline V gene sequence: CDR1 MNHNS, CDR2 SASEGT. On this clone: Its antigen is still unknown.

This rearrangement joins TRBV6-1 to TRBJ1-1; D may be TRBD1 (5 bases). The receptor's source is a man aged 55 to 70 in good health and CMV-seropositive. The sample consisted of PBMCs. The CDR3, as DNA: TGTGCCAGCAGTGAAGAAGATGCCAGGGCCGGGACTGAAGCTTTCTTT. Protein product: CASSEEDARAGTEAFF.